This T cell receptor beta chain was recovered during a study of beta chain features in type 1 diabetes. Across the study: Across all samples, approximately 99 million sorted cells were examined. Study findings and constraints: Among all four CD4+ subsets, Type 1 diabetes patients had TCRB CDR3s that were moderately but significantly shorter. Insertion counts at VDJ junctions were lower in type 1 diabetes patients, who also showed more deletions there.

Trimming took off 3 bases at V and 5 bases at J, with 22 bases between the two ends. The CDR3 is 17 amino acids. Germline V gene lookup returns CDR1 KGHSH and CDR2 LQKENI. On this clone: Its antigen is undetermined.

Expressed TCRB transcripts were sequenced, since all the RNA that had been isolated was reverse transcribed. TCRdb's copy holds only in-frame clones and misses some; the assay was immunoSEQ multiplex PCR. Of around 360,000 clones in the sample, around 13% are singletons; the top ten hold around 0.01%. The sample taken for sequencing was naive CD4+ T cells from blood. The source of this sequence is a woman under 30 with type 1 diabetes. This chain uses TRBV18 with TRBJ2-5; TRBD2 might be the D (5 bases). The CDR3 spells CASSPTAGTGNLETQYF. The CDR3 nucleotides read TGTGCCAGCTCACCGACGGCAGGCACGGGGAATTTGGAGACCCAGTACTTC. The entire variable domain, with the rest obtained from reference TRBV18 and TRBJ2-5, is as follows: NAGVMQNPRHLVRRRGQEARLRCSPMKGHSHVYWYRQLPEEGLKFMVYLQKENIIDESGMPKERFSAEFPKEGPSILRIQQVVRGDSAAYFCASSPTAGTGNLETQYFGPGTRLLVL.